This TCR beta chain was identified during a study of blood T cell repertoires in COVID-19. Study summary: The study drew acute and convalescent COVID-19 samples from the United States, Italy and Spain. Nucleic acid was either cDNA or gDNA, and it came from T cells, B-cell-depleted T cells, or PBMCs.

The CDR3 loop spans 15 amino acids. V shed 4 bases and J 2 bases; nucleotides not matched to a gene: 6. Germline CDR1 and CDR2: GTSNPN and SVGIG (reference sequence). As handled by the study authors: How many nucleated cells were present was estimated from reference gene primer amplification. Assay used: immunoSEQ multiplex PCR; TCRdb lists only in-frame clones, some missing. That table supplies the V and J calls and clone size; D and trimming were determined from the DNA. Among approximately 460,000 clones, approximately 92% were seen once, and the ten largest hold 0.8% to 0.9%. Sequences were obtained from peripheral blood. The chain couples TRBV30 to TRBJ2-7, with 12 bases that match TRBD2. The source is a man younger than 35 with COVID-19, enrolled during active disease. CDR3 in amino acids: CAWNGLAGRTYEQYF. The CDR3 nucleotides are TGTGCCTGGAACGGACTAGCGGGACGGACCTACGAGCAGTACTTC.